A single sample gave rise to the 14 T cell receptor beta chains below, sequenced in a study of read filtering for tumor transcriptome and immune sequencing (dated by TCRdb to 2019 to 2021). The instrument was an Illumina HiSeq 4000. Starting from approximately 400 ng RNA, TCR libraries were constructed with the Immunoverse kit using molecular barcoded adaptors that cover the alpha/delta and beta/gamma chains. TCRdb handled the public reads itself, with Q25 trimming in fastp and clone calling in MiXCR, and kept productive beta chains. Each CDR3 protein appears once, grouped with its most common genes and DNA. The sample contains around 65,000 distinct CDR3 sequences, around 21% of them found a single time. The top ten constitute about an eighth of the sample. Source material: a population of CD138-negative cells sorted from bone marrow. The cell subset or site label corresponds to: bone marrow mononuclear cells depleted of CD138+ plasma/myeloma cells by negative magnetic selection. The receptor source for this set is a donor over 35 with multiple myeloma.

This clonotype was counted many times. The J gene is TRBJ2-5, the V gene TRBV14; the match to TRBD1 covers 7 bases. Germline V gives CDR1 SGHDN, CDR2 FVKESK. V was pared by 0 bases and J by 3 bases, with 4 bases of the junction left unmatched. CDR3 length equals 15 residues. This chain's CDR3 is CASSQDLTGKETQYF. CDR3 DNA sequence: TGTGCCAGCAGCCAAGATTTGACAGGGAAAGAGACCCAGTACTTC. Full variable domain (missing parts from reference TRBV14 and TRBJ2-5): EAGVTQFPSHSVIEKGQTVTLRCDPISGHDNLYWYRRVMGKEIKFLLHFVKESKQDESGMPNNRFLAERTGGTYSTLKVQPAELEDSGVYFCASSQDLTGKETQYFGPGTRLLVL.

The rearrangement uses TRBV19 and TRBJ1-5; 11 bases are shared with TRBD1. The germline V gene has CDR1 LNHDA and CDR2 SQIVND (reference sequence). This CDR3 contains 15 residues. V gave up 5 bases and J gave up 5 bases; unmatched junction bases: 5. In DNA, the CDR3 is TGTGCCAGTAGTTCCTGGACAGGGGGCGATCAGCCCCAGCATTTT. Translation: CASSSWTGGDQPQHF.

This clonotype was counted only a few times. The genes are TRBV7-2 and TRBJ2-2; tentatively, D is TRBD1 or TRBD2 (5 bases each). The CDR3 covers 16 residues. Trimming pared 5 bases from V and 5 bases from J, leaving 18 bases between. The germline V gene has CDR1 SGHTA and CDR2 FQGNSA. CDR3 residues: CASSQGARARTGELFF. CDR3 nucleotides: TGTGCCAGCAGCCAGGGAGCTCGGGCTAGGACCGGGGAGCTGTTTTTT.

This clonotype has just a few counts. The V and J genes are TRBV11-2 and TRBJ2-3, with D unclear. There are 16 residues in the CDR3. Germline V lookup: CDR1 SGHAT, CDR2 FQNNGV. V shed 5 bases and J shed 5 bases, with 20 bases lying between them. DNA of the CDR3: TGTGCCAGCAGCCTAGGACGAGAGGATATGGGAGATACGCAGTATTTT. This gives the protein CASSLGREDMGDTQYF.

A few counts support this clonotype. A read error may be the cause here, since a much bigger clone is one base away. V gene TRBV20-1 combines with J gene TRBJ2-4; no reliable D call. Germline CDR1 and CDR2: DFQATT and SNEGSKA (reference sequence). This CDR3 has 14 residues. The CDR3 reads CSARDPLDGNTQYF. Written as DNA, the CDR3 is TGCAGTGCTAGAGATCCCCTTGACGGAAACACTCAGTACTTC.

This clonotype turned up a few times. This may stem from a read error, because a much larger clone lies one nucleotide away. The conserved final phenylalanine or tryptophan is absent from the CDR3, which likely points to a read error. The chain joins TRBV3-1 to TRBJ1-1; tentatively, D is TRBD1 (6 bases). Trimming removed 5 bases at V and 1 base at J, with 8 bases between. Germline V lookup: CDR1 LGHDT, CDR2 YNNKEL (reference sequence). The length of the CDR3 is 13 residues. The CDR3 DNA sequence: TGTGCCAGCAGCGTGGGGGCGAACACTGAAGCTTTCTCT. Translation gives CASSVGANTEAFS.

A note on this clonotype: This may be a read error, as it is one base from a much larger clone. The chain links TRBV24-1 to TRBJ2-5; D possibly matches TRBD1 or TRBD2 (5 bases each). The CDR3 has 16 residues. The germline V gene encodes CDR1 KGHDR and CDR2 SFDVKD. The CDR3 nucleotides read TGTGCCACCAGTGACCGAGGTGGACGGGACCAAGAGACCCTGTACTTC. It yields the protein CATSDRGGRDQETLYF.

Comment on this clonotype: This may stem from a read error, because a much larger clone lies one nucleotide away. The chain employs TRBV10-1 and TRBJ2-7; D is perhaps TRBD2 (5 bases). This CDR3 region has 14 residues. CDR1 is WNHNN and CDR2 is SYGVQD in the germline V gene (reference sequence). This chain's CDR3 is CASSGSGSSYGQYF. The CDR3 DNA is TGCGCCAGCAGTGGAAGCGGTAGCTCCTACGGGCAGTACTTC.

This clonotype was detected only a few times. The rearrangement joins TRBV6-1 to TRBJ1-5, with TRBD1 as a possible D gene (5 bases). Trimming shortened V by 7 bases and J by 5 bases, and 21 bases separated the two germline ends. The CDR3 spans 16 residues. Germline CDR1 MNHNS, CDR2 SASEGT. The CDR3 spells CASMVAGLSLDQPQHF. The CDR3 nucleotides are TGTGCCAGCATGGTGGCAGGGTTAAGTTTGGATCAGCCCCAGCATTTT.

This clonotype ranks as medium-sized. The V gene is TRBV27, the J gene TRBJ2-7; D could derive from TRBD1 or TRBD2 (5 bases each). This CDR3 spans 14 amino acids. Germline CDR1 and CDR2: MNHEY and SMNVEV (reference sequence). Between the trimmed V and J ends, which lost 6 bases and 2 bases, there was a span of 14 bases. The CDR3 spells CASSSGTEAYEQYF. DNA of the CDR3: TGTGCCAGCAGCTCCGGGACGGAAGCCTACGAGCAGTACTTC.

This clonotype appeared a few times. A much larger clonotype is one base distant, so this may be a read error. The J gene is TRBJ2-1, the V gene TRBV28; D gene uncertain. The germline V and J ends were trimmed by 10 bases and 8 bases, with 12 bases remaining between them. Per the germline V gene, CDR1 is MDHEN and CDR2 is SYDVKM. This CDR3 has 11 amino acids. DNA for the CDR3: TGTGCCATCTGCTCCTTCCATGAGCAGTTCTTC. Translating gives CAICSFHEQFF.

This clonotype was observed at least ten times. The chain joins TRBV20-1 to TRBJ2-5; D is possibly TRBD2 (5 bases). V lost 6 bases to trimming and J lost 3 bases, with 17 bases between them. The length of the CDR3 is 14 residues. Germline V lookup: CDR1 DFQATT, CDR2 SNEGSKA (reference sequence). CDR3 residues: CSAPFQVSEETQYF. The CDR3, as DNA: TGCAGTGCCCCCTTCCAAGTTAGCGAAGAGACCCAGTACTTC.

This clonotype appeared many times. CDR3 sequence reads: CASSFSGRANTGELFF. CDR3 in DNA: TGTGCCAGCAGTTTCAGCGGGAGGGCCAACACCGGGGAGCTGTTTTTT. The V and J genes are TRBV28 and TRBJ2-2; TRBD2 matches 10 bases. CDR1 and CDR2 (germline): MDHEN, SYDVKM. CDR3 size: 16 residues. The trim removed 3 bases at V and 2 bases at J, leaving 3 bases unmatched.

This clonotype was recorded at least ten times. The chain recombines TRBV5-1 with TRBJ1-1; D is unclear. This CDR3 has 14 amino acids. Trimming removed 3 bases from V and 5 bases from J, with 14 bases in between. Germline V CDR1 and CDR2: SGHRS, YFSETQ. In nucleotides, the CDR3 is TGCGCCAGCAGCTCGGGCCAGCGGGGTACTGAAGCTTTCTTT. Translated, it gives CASSSGQRGTEAFF.